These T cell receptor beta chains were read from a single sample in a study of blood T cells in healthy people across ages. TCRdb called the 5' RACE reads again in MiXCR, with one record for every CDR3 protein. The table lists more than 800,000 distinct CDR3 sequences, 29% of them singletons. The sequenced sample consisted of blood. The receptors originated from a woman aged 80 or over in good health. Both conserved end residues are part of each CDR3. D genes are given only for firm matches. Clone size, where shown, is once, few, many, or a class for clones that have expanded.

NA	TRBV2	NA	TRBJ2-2	CASYGRTNTGELFF	TGTGCCAGCTACGGACGGACGAACACCGGGGAGCTGTTTTTT
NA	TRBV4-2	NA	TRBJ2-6	CASSQGQGTSGANVLTF	TGTGCCAGCAGCCAGGGGCAGGGGACCTCTGGGGCCAACGTCCTGACTTTC
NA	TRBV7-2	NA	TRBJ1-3	CASSLGRENTIYF	TGTGCCAGCAGCTTAGGCAGAGAAAACACCATATATTTT
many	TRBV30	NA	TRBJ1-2	CAWRQEINYGYTF	TGTGCCTGGAGACAGGAGATTAACTATGGCTACACCTTC
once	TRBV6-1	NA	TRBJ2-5	CASSEAVLAGGRETQYF	TGTGCCAGCAGTGAAGCGGTCCTAGCCGGGGGTAGGGAGACCCAGTACTTC
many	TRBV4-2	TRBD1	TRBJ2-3	CASSHGQGATSTDTQYF	TGTGCCAGCAGCCATGGACAGGGGGCCACTAGCACAGATACGCAGTATTTT
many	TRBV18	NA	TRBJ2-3	CASSPYQQSTDTQYF	TGTGCCAGCTCACCGTACCAACAGAGCACAGATACGCAGTATTTT
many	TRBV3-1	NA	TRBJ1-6	CASSQTQGFPLHF	TGTGCCAGCAGCCAGACACAGGGATTCCCCCTCCACTTT
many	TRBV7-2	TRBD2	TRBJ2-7	CASSLALGAGTLYEQYF	TGTGCCAGCAGCTTAGCGCTTGGAGCGGGGACGCTCTACGAGCAGTACTTC
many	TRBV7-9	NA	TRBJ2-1	CASSLVRGGTNNEQFF	TGTGCCAGCAGCTTAGTTCGCGGGGGCACCAACAATGAGCAGTTCTTC
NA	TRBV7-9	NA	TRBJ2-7	CASSQRTPMGDEQYF	TGTGCCAGCAGCCAAAGGACACCCATGGGGGACGAGCAGTACTTC
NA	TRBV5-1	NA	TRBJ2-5	CASSLWGARETQYF	TGCGCCAGCAGCTTGTGGGGGGCGCGGGAGACCCAGTACTTC
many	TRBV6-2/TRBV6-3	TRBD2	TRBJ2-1	CASIPGLAGGIYNEQFF	TGTGCCAGCATACCGGGACTAGCGGGGGGGATTTACAATGAGCAGTTCTTC
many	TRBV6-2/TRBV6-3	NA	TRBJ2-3	CASSRIGSTPTDTQYF	TGTGCCAGCAGTCGAATTGGTTCGACTCCCACAGATACGCAGTATTTT
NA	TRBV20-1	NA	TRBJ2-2	CSARCQGVTGELFF	TGCAGTGCTAGATGCCAGGGTGTCACCGGGGAGCTGTTTTTT
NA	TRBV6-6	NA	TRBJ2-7	CASSGKGGYEQYF	TGTGCCAGCAGTGGAAAGGGTGGGTACGAGCAGTACTTC
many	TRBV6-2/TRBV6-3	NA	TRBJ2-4	CASSYGGGAKNIQYF	TGTGCCAGCAGTTATGGAGGGGGGGCCAAAAACATTCAGTACTTC
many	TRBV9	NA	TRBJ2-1	CASSGGLVSAEQFF	TGTGCCAGCAGCGGTGGGTTGGTCAGCGCTGAGCAGTTCTTC